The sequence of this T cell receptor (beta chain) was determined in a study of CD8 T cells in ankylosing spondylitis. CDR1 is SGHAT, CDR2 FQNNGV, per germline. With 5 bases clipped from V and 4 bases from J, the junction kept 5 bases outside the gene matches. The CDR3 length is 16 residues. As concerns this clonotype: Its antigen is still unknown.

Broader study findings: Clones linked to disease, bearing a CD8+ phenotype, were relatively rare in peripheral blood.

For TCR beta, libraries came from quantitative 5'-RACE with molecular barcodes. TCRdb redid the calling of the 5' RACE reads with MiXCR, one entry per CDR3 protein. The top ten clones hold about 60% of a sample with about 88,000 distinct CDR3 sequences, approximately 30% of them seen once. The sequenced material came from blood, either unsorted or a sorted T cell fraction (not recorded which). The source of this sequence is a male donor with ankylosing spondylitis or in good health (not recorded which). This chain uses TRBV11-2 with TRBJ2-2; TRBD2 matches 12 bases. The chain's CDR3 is CASSHGLAGITGELFF. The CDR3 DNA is TGTGCCAGCAGCCACGGACTAGCGGGGATCACCGGGGAGCTGTTTTTT.